This T cell receptor beta chain comes out of a study of CD8+CD57+ T cells in acquired aplastic anemia. Notes on the study in general: Almost 30 CD8+ CDR3 sequences occurred in both the patients and the controls.

This clonotype was recorded many times. As yet, its antigen is unknown. According to the study, genomic DNA was the template for TCR beta VDJ and CDR3 profiling. In TCRdb, the reads were re-called with MiXCR into one record per CDR3 protein. The sample includes about 110,000 distinct CDR3 sequences, 40% to 60% of them seen just once. The sample comprised sorted CD4+, CD8+, or CD8+CD57+ T cells (not recorded which) from PBMCs. This TCR was recovered from a human donor in good health, serving as a control.

CDR3 region: CASSLALIGSDVPYNSPLHF. The CDR3 DNA reads TGTGCCAGCAGCTTAGCGCTCATTGGTTCGGATGTACCTTATAATTCACCCCTCCACTTT. The rearrangement uses TRBV11-1 and TRBJ1-6; D remains unclear. Trimming took off 0 bases at V and 4 bases at J, with 22 bases between the two ends. The CDR3 sequence is 20 residues long. Germline V gene lookup returns CDR1 SGHAT and CDR2 FQDESV (reference sequence).